The 15 T cell receptor beta chains below all came from one sample that was sequenced in a study of identical twins. TCRdb redid the calling of the 5' RACE reads with MiXCR, one entry per CDR3 protein. The data show 500,000 to 550,000 distinct CDR3 sequences, with about 20% seen just once and 0.75% to 0.95% held by the top ten. Separately, the same data were catalogued under a study of T cells expressing NK-cell markers.

Sequencing input: CD4+ T cells sorted from blood. These receptor sequences come from a woman aged 18-29 years in good health.

This clonotype was observed a handful of times. This chain uses TRBV5-1 with TRBJ2-5; D might be TRBD1 (5 bases). This CDR3 is built from 13 residues. Germline V gene data show CDR1 as SGHRS and CDR2 as YFSETQ. V was clipped by 0 bases and J by 4 bases, with 7 bases between them. CDR3 residues: CASSLDGAETQYF. For the CDR3, the DNA is TGCGCCAGCAGCTTGGATGGGGCAGAGACCCAGTACTTC.

This chain uses TRBV2 with TRBJ2-2; D ambiguous. The CDR3 has 15 residues. CDR1 and CDR2 (germline): SNHLY, FYNNEI. V gave up 6 bases and J gave up 0 bases, with 11 bases separating them. The DNA for the CDR3 is TGTGCCAGCAGCCCACGTCCCACGAACACCGGGGAGCTGTTTTTT. This codes for CASSPRPTNTGELFF.

The V call is TRBV10-2, the J call TRBJ1-2, with 9 bases identical to TRBD1. Germline V lookup: CDR1 WSHSY, CDR2 SAAADI. The CDR3 runs to 14 residues. Germline trimming cut 3 bases from V and 4 bases from J; bases unmatched to any gene: 3. DNA for the CDR3: TGCGCCAGCAGTGAATGGGACAGGGCCTATGGCTACACCTTC. It specifies CASSEWDRAYGYTF.

This clonotype was found a few times. V gene TRBV12-3 or TRBV12-4 combines with J gene TRBJ2-7, with TRBD2 matching over 14 bases. The CDR3 sequence is 18 residues long. V lost 7 bases to trimming and J lost 0 bases; unmatched junction nucleotides: 11. The CDR3 DNA reads as TGTGCCAGCACGCCGGGACTAGCGGGGGCGCCCATCTCCTACGAGCAGTACTTC. Its protein product is CASTPGLAGAPISYEQYF.

The chain employs TRBV5-6 and TRBJ1-2; the D gene is possibly TRBD1 (5 bases). The V and J ends lost 0 bases and 5 bases respectively, with 17 bases between them. The CDR3 length is 16 residues. CDR1 and CDR2 from the germline V gene are SGHDT and YYEEEE. DNA for the CDR3: TGTGCCAGCAGCTTGGCCTGGGGCAGGGCCGAATATGGCTACACCTTC. As protein: CASSLAWGRAEYGYTF.

The rearrangement uses TRBV15 and TRBJ2-2; D gene unclear. Germline V gene lookup returns CDR1 LNHNV and CDR2 YYDKDF (reference sequence). V lost 2 bases, J lost 4 bases, and 8 bases lay in between. This CDR3 contains 14 residues. CDR3 loop: CATSRSRSTGELFF. The CDR3 coding sequence is TGTGCCACCAGCAGATCCAGGTCCACCGGGGAGCTGTTTTTT.

This clonotype has a count of ten or more. The chain carries TRBV6-5 and TRBJ1-2; no reliable D call. The CDR3 contains 12 residues. Germline assignment: CDR1 MNHEY and CDR2 SVGAGI. V dropped 8 bases and J dropped 1 base, with 8 bases sitting between them. CDR3 loop: CASSGINYGYTF. The CDR3 coding sequence is TGTGCCAGCTCCGGGATTAACTATGGCTACACCTTC.

The rearrangement joins TRBV3-1 to TRBJ1-5; D is ambiguous. Per germline, CDR1 LGHDT and CDR2 YNNKEL (reference sequence). The CDR3 sequence is 18 residues long. The V and J ends lost 3 bases and 0 bases respectively, with 18 bases between them. The CDR3, as DNA: TGTGCCAGCAGCCAGACGCTGACAAGTCAAAATAGCAATCAGCCCCAGCATTTT. Its translation is CASSQTLTSQNSNQPQHF. The whole variable domain, filled in from reference TRBV3-1 and TRBJ1-5, reads DTAVSQTPKYLVTQMGNDKSIKCEQNLGHDTMYWYKQDSKKFLKIMFSYNNKELIINETVPNRFSPKSPDKAHLNLHINSLELGDSAVYFCASSQTLTSQNSNQPQHFGDGTRLSIL.

CDR3 sequence: CSARDDGNQPQHF. DNA for the CDR3: TGCAGTGCTAGAGATGACGGTAATCAGCCCCAGCATTTT. The chain recombines TRBV20-1 with TRBJ1-5; D not certain. Per the germline V gene, CDR1 is DFQATT and CDR2 is SNEGSKA (reference sequence). This CDR3 contains 13 residues. Trimming stripped 0 bases from V and 4 bases from J, with 7 bases between.

The rearrangement joins TRBV7-2 to TRBJ2-1; D remains unclear. Between the trimmed V and J ends, which lost 1 base and 10 bases, there was a span of 14 bases. Germline V gives CDR1 SGHTA, CDR2 FQGNSA. CDR3 length equals 14 residues. For the CDR3, the DNA is TGTGCCAGCAGCTTAGGTCCCCAATTAGGCGAGCAGTTCTTC. Its protein is CASSLGPQLGEQFF. Based on the CDR3 plus reference TRBV7-2 and TRBJ2-1, the full variable domain is GAGVSQSPSNKVTEKGKDVELRCDPISGHTALYWYRQSLGQGLEFLIYFQGNSAPDKSGLPSDRFSAERTGGSVSTLTIQRTQQEDSAVYLCASSLGPQLGEQFFGPGTRLTVL.

The V gene is TRBV7-2, the J gene TRBJ2-3; weak D call: TRBD2 (6 bases). V lost 1 base and J lost 6, with 14 bases in between. The CDR3 is made up of 15 amino acids. Per the germline V gene, CDR1 is SGHTA and CDR2 is FQGNSA. The CDR3 sequence: CASSLVTGTVDTQYF. CDR3 DNA: TGTGCCAGCAGCTTAGTGACTGGGACTGTGGATACGCAGTATTTT.

In this sample, this clonotype turned up a few times. V and J are TRBV12-3 or TRBV12-4 and TRBJ2-7, with TRBD1 identical over 10 bases. The CDR3 consists of 16 residues. V shed 3 bases, J shed 5 bases, and the junction held 10 bases outside the gene matches. CDR3 amino acids: CASSLIPGQGSHEQYF. The CDR3 DNA is TGTGCCAGCAGTTTGATACCGGGACAGGGGAGCCACGAGCAGTACTTC.

This clonotype showed up just a few times. The chain carries TRBV18 and TRBJ1-1, with TRBD1 as a possible D gene (6 bases). The CDR3 consists of 13 residues. CDR1 and CDR2 from the germline V gene are KGHSH and LQKENI. The V end was cut by 5 bases, the J end by 1 base, with 8 bases between. CDR3 in amino acids: CASSGTQNTEAFF. The CDR3 nucleotides read TGTGCCAGCTCAGGGACACAGAACACTGAAGCTTTCTTT.

The chain joins TRBV9 to TRBJ2-3; TRBD2 matches 10 bases. The CDR3 runs 18 residues. V trimming: 0 bases; J trimming: 1 base; junction bases outside the gene matches: 8. Germline assignment: CDR1 SGDLS and CDR2 YYNGEE. CDR3 region: CASSVAVSGGPGTDTQYF. CDR3 DNA: TGTGCCAGCAGCGTAGCGGTTAGCGGGGGGCCCGGCACAGATACGCAGTATTTT.

V is TRBV7-6 and J is TRBJ1-1; weak D call: TRBD1 (6 bases). V was shortened by 5 bases and J by 10 bases, with 20 bases between the two germline ends. From germline, CDR1 is SGHVS and CDR2 FNYEAQ. The CDR3 totals 14 residues. The CDR3 DNA reads as TGTGCCAGCAGCCCACAAAGGACAGCCGTGGGAGCTTTCTTT. It is translated as CASSPQRTAVGAFF.